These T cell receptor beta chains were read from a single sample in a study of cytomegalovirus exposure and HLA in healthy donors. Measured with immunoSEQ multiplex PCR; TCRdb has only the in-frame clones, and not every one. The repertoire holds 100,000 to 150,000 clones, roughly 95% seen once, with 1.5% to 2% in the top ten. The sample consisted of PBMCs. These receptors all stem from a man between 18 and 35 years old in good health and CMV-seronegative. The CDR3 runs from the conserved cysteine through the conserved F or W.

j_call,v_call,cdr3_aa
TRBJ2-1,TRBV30,CAWSVPGEQFF
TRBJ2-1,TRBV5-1,CASSLAGISISYNEQFF
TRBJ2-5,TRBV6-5,CASRRDRTLETQYF
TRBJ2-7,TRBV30,CAWEPGPRGPYEQYF
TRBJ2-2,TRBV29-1,CSVDTQGGAGELFF
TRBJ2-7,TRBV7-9,CASSLGAGLDEQYF
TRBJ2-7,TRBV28,CASTSPAAHTFIEQYF
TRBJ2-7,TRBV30,CAWKWHNYEQYF
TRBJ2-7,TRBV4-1,CASSQPRQGGSYEQYF
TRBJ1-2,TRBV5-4,CASSPRHLGDDYTF
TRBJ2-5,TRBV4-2,CASSPGLAGGETQYF
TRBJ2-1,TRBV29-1,CSVGLAGYNEQFF
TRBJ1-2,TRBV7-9,CASSLGAGPNYGYTF
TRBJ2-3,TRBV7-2,CASSEPATDTQYF
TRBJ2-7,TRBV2,CASAGGPFSYEQYF
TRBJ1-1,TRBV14,CASRLGTGDTEAFF
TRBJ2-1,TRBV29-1,CSVGPKLGLAGGNEQFF
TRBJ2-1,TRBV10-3,CAISELDNEQFF
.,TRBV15,CATSTAARGFEQYF
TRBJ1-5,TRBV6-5,CASSVDRTSNQPQHF
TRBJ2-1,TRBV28,CASSQLAGGWDEQFF
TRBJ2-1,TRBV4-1,CASSLLPGLAGADRHEQFF
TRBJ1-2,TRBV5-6,CASSGTDYGYTF
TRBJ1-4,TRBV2,CASSEARGMNEKLFF
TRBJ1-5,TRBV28,CASQSNQPQHF
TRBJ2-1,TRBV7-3,CASSLGLAVSYNEQFF
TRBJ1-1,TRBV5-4,CASSGGLGGREGFF
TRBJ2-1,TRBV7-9,CASTKLAGLQEQFF